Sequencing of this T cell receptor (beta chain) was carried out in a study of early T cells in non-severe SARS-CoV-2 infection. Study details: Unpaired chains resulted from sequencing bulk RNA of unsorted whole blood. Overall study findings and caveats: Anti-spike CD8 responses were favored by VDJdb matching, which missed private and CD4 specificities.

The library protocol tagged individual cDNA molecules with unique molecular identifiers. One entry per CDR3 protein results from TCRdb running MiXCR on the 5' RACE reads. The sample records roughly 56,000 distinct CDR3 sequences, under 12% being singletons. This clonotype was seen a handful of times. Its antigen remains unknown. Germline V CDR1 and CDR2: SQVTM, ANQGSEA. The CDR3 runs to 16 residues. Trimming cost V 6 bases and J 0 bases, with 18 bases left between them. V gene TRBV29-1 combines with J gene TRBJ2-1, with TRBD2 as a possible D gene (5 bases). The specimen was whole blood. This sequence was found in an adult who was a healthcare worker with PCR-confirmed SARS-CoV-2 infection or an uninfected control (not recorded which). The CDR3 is CSVTGSAKSSYNEQFF. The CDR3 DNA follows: TGCAGCGTGACGGGTAGCGCCAAGAGCTCCTACAATGAGCAGTTCTTC.